A selection of T cell receptor beta chains follows, all from one sample in a study of regulatory T cells in long-lasting Graves disease. In TCRdb, the multiplex PCR reads were re-called with MiXCR into one record per CDR3 protein. This table holds 530,000 or so distinct CDR3 sequences, about 13% found once. These sequences were also reported in another study, on T cells in Graves' hyperthyroidism and ophthalmopathy.

Material: peripheral blood mononuclear cells (PBMCs), obtained at new diagnosis, from a patient treated with antithyroid drugs. The receptors originated from a man aged 30 to 39 with Graves disease. The CDR3 runs from the conserved cysteine through the conserved F or W. A D gene is named only where the DNA matches it firmly. Only part of the rows carry a size: once, few, many, or a class if the clone is expanded.

>TRBV28|NA|TRBJ2-7|NA
TGTGCCAGCACCTCGGGCGGGCGTAATCACTACGGACAGTACTTC
CASTSGGRNHYGQYF
>TRBV28|NA|TRBJ2-2|many
TGTGCCAGCACCGGTGGAGGGGCTTCGAACACCGGGGAGCTGTTTTTT
CASTGGGASNTGELFF
>TRBV12-3/TRBV12-4|TRBD2|TRBJ2-7|many
TGTGCCAGCAGTTCAATGTCTAGCGGGGCCCACGAGCAGTACTTC
CASSSMSSGAHEQYF
>TRBV29-1|NA|TRBJ2-7|NA
TGCAGCGTCAGGGGGGGGGAGTCCTACGAGCAGTACTTC
CSVRGGESYEQYF
>TRBV29-1|NA|TRBJ1-1|NA
TGCAGCGTTGAGGGCTCACCGAACACTGAAGCTTTCTTT
CSVEGSPNTEAFF
>TRBV10-3|NA|TRBJ2-2|NA
TGTGCCATCAGTGAGGTGGACAAGAACACCGGGGAGCTGTTTTTT
CAISEVDKNTGELFF
>TRBV20-1|NA|TRBJ2-7|many
TGCAGTGCCCGAGACCGCAACGAGCAGTACTTC
CSARDRNEQYF
>TRBV6-1|NA|TRBJ2-2|many
TGTGCCAGCATTGGGAATTGGGGCACCGGGGAGCTGTTTTTT
CASIGNWGTGELFF
>TRBV5-1|NA|TRBJ2-1|many
TGCGCCAGCAGCTTGGCCCCAGGGGTAGTACAATTCGAGCAGTTCTTC
CASSLAPGVVQFEQFF
>TRBV20-1|NA|TRBJ2-7|few
TGCAGTGCTGCCTGGACAGTGGACTACGAGCAGTACTTC
CSAAWTVDYEQYF
>TRBV24-1|TRBD1|TRBJ2-1|many
TGTGCCACCAGTGATAACCTCGACAGGGCGAGGGTCTACAATGAGCAGTTCTTC
CATSDNLDRARVYNEQFF
>TRBV18|TRBD2|TRBJ2-1|NA
TGTGCCAGCTCACCACGGGGACTAGCGGGAGGCACCTACAATGAGCAGTTCTTC
CASSPRGLAGGTYNEQFF
>TRBV11-2|NA|TRBJ2-1|few
TGTGCCAGCATCCCTTCCAGGGGGGGGGAGCAGTTCTTC
CASIPSRGGEQFF
>TRBV27|NA|TRBJ2-3|NA
TGTGCCAGCAGTTTAAACCCCAGGGTTGGAGATACGCAGTATTTT
CASSLNPRVGDTQYF
>TRBV29-1|NA|TRBJ2-1|few
TGCAGCGTTGAAGGAGCGACAACCTACAATGAGCAGTTCTTC
CSVEGATTYNEQFF